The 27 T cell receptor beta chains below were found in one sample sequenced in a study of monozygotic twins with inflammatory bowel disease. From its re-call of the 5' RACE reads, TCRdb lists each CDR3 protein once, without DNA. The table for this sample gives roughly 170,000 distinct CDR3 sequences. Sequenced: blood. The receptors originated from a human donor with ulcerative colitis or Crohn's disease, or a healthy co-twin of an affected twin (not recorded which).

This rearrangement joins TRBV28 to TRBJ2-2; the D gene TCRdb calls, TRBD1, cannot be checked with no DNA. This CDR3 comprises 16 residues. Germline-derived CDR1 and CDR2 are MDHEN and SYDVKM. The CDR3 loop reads CASSPPRRGRPGELFF.

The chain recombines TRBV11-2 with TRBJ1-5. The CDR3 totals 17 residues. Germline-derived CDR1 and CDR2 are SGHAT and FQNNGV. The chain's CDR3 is CASSLDLGMDGNQPQHF.

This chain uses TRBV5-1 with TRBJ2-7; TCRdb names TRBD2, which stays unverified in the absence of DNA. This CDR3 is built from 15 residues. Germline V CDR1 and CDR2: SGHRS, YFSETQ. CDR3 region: CASSTGTSYSYEQYF. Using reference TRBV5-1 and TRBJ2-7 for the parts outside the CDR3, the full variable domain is KAGVTQTPRYLIKTRGQQVTLSCSPISGHRSVSWYQQTPGQGLQFLFEYFSETQRNKGNFPGRFSGRQFSNSRSEMNVSTLELGDSALYLCASSTGTSYSYEQYFGPGTRLTVT.

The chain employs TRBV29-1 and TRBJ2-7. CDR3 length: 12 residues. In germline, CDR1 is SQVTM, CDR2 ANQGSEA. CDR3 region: CSALVAAYEQYF.

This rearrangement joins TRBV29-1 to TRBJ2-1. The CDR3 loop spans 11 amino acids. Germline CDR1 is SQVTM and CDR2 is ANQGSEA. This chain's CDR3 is CSVEVYNEQFF.

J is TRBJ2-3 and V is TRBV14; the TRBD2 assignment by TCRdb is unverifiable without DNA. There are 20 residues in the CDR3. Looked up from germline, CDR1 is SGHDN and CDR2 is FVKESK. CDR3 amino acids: CASSRKQGISAGLPTDTQYF.

The CDR3 sequence is CASSYSLGDEKLFF. The chain uses TRBV5-1 and TRBJ1-4; TCRdb gives TRBD1 as the D gene, but with no DNA this cannot be confirmed. The CDR3 extends over 14 amino acids. In germline, CDR1 is SGHRS, CDR2 YFSETQ. Based on the CDR3 plus reference TRBV5-1 and TRBJ1-4, the full variable domain is KAGVTQTPRYLIKTRGQQVTLSCSPISGHRSVSWYQQTPGQGLQFLFEYFSETQRNKGNFPGRFSGRQFSNSRSEMNVSTLELGDSALYLCASSYSLGDEKLFFGSGTQLSVL.

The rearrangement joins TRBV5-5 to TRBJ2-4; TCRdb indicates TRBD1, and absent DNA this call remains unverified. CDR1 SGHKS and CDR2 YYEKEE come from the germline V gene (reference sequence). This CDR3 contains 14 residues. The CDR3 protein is CASSLGGDKNIQYF. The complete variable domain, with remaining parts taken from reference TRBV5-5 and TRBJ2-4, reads DAGVTQSPTHLIKTRGQQVTLRCSPISGHKSVSWYQQVLGQGPQFIFQYYEKEERGRGNFPDRFSARQFPNYSSELNVNALLLGDSALYLCASSLGGDKNIQYFGAGTRLSVL.

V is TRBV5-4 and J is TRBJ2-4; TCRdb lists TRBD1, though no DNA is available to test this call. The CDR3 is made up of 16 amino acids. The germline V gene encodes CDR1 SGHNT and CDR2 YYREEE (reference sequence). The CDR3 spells CASSSPGVLAKNIQYF.

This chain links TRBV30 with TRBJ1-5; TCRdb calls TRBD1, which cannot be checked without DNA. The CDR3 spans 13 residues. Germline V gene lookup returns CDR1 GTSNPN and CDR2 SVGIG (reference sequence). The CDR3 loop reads CAWMSGPNQPQHF.

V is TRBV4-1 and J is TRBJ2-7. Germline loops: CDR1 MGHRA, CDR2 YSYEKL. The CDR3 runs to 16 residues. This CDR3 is CASSQDKNRISYEQYF.

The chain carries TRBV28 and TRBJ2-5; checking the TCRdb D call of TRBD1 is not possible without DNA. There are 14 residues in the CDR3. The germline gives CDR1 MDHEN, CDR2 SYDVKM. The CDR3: CASSGQGVVETQYF.

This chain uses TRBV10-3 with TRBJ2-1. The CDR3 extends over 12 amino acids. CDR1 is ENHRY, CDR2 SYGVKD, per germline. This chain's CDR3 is CAISEGGAEQFF.

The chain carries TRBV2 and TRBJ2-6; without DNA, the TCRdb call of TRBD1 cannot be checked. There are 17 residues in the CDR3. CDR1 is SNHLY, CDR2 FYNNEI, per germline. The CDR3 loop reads CASSRGAGYSGANVLTF.

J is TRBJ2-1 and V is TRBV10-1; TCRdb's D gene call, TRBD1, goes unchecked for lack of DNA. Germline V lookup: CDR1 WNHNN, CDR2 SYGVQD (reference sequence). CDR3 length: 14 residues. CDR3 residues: CASSESVGVPEQFF.

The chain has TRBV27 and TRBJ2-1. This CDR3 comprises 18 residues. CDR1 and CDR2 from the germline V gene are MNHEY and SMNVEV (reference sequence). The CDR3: CASSLIADHSGSYNEQFF.

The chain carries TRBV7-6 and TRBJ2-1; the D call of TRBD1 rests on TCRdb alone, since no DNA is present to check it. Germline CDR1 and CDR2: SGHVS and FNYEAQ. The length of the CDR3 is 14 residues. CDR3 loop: CASSLAPAGNKQFF.

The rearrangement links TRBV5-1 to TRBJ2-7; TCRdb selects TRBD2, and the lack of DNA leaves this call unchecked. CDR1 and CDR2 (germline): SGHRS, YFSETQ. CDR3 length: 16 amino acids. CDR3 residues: CASSLASSGYSYEQYF.

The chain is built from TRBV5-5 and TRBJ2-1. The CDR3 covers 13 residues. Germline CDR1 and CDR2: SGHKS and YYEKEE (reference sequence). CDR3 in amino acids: CASSYAPYNEQFF.

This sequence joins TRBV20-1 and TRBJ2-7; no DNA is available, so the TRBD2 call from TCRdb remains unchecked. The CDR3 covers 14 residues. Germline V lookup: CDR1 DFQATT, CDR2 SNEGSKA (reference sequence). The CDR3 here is CSAKRVAGVYEQYF.

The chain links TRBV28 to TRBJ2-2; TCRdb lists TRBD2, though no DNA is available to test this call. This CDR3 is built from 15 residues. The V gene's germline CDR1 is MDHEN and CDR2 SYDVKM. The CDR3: CASSLGTSITGELFF.

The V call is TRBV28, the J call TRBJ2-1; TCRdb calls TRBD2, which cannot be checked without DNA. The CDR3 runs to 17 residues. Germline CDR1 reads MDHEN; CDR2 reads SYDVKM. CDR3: CASSLLPASGRGNEQFF. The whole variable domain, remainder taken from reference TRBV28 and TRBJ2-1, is DVKVTQSSRYLVKRTGEKVFLECVQDMDHENMFWYRQDPGLGLRLIYFSYDVKMKEKGDIPEGYSVSREKKERFSLILESASTNQTSMYLCASSLLPASGRGNEQFFGPGTRLTVL.

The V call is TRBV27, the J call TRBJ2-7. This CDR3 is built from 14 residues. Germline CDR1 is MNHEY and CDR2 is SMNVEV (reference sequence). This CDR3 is CASSFLGSGYEQYF.

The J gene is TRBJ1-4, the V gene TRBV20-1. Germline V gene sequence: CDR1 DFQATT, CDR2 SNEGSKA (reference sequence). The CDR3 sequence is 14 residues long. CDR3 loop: CSARADPWEEKLFF.

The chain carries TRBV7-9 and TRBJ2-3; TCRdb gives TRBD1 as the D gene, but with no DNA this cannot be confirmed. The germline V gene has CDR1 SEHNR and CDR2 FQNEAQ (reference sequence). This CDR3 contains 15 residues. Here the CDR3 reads CASSLEGTGTPPQYF.

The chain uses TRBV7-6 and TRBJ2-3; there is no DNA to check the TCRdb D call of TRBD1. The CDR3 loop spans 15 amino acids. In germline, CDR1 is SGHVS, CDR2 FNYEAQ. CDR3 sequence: CASSLVTGVTDTQYF.

The CDR3 protein is CASSPWTGERYF. The gene calls are TRBV28 and TRBJ2-4; TCRdb's D call of TRBD1 is untestable without DNA. CDR1 MDHEN and CDR2 SYDVKM come from the germline V gene. The CDR3 consists of 12 residues.